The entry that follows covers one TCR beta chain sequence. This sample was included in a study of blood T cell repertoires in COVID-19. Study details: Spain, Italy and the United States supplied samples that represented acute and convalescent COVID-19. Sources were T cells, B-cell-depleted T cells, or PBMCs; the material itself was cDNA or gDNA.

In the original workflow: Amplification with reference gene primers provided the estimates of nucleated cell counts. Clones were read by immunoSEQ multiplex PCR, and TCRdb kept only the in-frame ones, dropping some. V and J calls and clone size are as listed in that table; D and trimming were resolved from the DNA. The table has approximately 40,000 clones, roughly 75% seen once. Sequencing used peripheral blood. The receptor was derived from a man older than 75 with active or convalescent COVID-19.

CDR3 protein: CATKTGAMNTEAFF. DNA of the CDR3: TGTGCCACTAAGACAGGGGCGATGAACACTGAAGCTTTCTTT. The gene calls are TRBV28 and TRBJ1-1, with 8 bases identical to TRBD1. CDR1 MDHEN and CDR2 SYDVKM come from the germline V gene. The CDR3 spans 14 residues. Losses at the gene ends were 10 bases for V and 0 bases for J; bases not matched to a gene: 7. Drawing the rest from reference TRBV28 and TRBJ1-1, the complete variable domain is DVKVTQSSRYLVKRTGEKVFLECVQDMDHENMFWYRQDPGLGLRLIYFSYDVKMKEKGDIPEGYSVSREKKERFSLILESASTNQTSMYLCATKTGAMNTEAFFGQGTRLTVV.